These 30 T cell receptor beta chains originate from one sample sequenced in a study of cytomegalovirus exposure and HLA in healthy donors. PCR primers comprised 60 Vbeta and 13 Jbeta primers. Repertoires were generated with immunoSEQ multiplex PCR, while TCRdb's copy carries only in-frame clones and drops some. The sample holds approximately 170,000 clones, around 80% seen once. The specimen sequenced was PBMCs. These receptor sequences come from a man aged 35-49 years in good health and CMV-seronegative.

The J gene is TRBJ2-4, the V gene TRBV11-2, with D tentatively TRBD2 (7 bases). The germline V gene encodes CDR1 SGHAT and CDR2 FQNNGV. V gave up 1 base and J gave up 6 bases, with 13 bases separating them. The CDR3 loop spans 15 amino acids. The DNA of the CDR3 is TGTGCCAGCAGCTTAGGGGGGGGCAGGATAAACATTCAGTACTTC. Residues: CASSLGGGRINIQYF.

This clone showed up just a few times. The chain is built from TRBV28 and TRBJ1-5; TRBD1 might be the D (5 bases). This CDR3 has 15 residues. The V end was cut by 3 bases, the J end by 8 bases, with 17 bases between. Germline CDR1 and CDR2: MDHEN and SYDVKM. The CDR3 reads CASSFPGGTEKPQHF. As DNA, the CDR3 is TGTGCCAGCAGTTTCCCCGGGGGAACGGAGAAGCCCCAGCATTTT.

This clone was observed a handful of times. The rearrangement links TRBV9 to TRBJ1-1; TRBD1 might be the D (6 bases). Trimming took off 0 bases at V and 0 bases at J, with 9 bases between the two ends. The germline V gene has CDR1 SGDLS and CDR2 YYNGEE. The CDR3 loop spans 15 amino acids. The CDR3 DNA reads TGTGCCAGCAGCGTAGGCGGGGGCATGAACACTGAAGCTTTCTTT. It yields the protein CASSVGGGMNTEAFF. The whole variable domain, filled in from reference TRBV9 and TRBJ1-1, reads DSGVTQTPKHLITATGQRVTLRCSPRSGDLSVYWYQQSLDQGLQFLIQYYNGEERAKGNILERFSAQQFPDLHSELNLSSLELGDSALYFCASSVGGGMNTEAFFGQGTRLTVV.

This chain joins TRBV7-2 and TRBJ2-7; perhaps TRBD2 as D (5 bases). The length of the CDR3 is 16 residues. Trimming took 5 bases from V and 5 from J, leaving 22 bases between them. CDR1 and CDR2 (germline): SGHTA, FQGNSA. CDR3 sequence (DNA): TGTGCCAGCAGCGCCCAGCCCCTTACTAGTTTACACGAGCAGTACTTC. Its translation: CASSAQPLTSLHEQYF.

This clone has only one observation. This rearrangement joins TRBV25-1 to TRBJ2-2, with unresolved D. With 7 bases removed from V and 6 bases from J, the gap between germline ends came to 6 bases. This CDR3 spans 11 amino acids. Germline-derived CDR1 and CDR2 are MGHDK and SYGVNS. This CDR3 is CASTVSGELFF. CDR3 bases: TGTGCCAGCACCGTTTCCGGGGAGCTGTTTTTT.

This chain connects TRBV9 to TRBJ2-1, with a weak D call TRBD2 (5 bases). CDR3 length: 16 amino acids. Germline V gene data show CDR1 as SGDLS and CDR2 as YYNGEE. Between the trimmed V and J ends, which lost 7 bases and 0 bases, there was a span of 17 bases. DNA for the CDR3: TGTGCCAGCCGACTCGGGCCCGAGGGCTCCTACAATGAGCAGTTCTTC. It is translated as CASRLGPEGSYNEQFF.

The chain carries TRBV6-5 and TRBJ2-7; the match to TRBD2 covers 7 bases. In germline, CDR1 is MNHEY, CDR2 SVGAGI. After removal of 0 bases from V and 2 bases from J, the junction contained 7 bases not matched to a gene. This CDR3 is 16 amino acids long. This CDR3 is CASSYSLFGTTYEQYF. The CDR3 bases are TGTGCCAGCAGTTACTCGCTTTTCGGGACTACCTACGAGCAGTACTTC.

This chain links TRBV19 with TRBJ2-3; TRBD1 matches 7 bases. J was trimmed by 3 bases and V by 5 bases; bases with no gene match: 5. This CDR3 spans 14 amino acids. Germline CDR1 and CDR2: LNHDA and SQIVND (reference sequence). CDR3 loop: CASSPAGGTDTQYF. The CDR3 DNA reads as TGTGCCAGTAGTCCCGCAGGGGGTACAGATACGCAGTATTTT. Supplemented by reference TRBV19 and TRBJ2-3, the full variable domain reads DGGITQSPKYLFRKEGQNVTLSCEQNLNHDAMYWYRQDPGQGLRLIYYSQIVNDFQKGDIAEGYSVSREKKESFPLTVTSAQKNPTAFYLCASSPAGGTDTQYFGPGTRLTVL.

The rearrangement joins TRBV7-8 to TRBJ2-5, with D possibly being TRBD2 (6 bases). The germline V gene has CDR1 SGHVS and CDR2 FQNEAQ. Trimming shortened V by 2 bases and J by 3 bases, and 7 bases separated the two germline ends. The CDR3 covers 13 residues. Here the CDR3 DNA reads TGTGCCAGCAGCTTACCGGGGGAAGAGACCCAGTACTTC. The encoded protein is CASSLPGEETQYF.

This chain links TRBV7-3 with TRBJ2-7, with 9 bases lining up with TRBD2. The length of the CDR3 is 18 residues. The V and J ends lost 5 bases and 3 bases, in that order; junction bases with no gene match: 17. CDR1 is SGHTA, CDR2 FQGTGA, per germline. CDR3 nucleotides: TGTGCCAGCAGCCCCAATCCCCGTCAGGCGGGAGGGGGCTACGAGCAGTACTTC. Encoded protein: CASSPNPRQAGGGYEQYF.

The CDR3 bases are TGTGCCAGCAGTTCCCCGAAAGGGGGCGGAAATGATGGCTACACCTTC. As protein: CASSSPKGGGNDGYTF. The chain carries TRBV6-6 and TRBJ1-2; 7 bases are shared with TRBD1. V shed 4 bases, J shed 6 bases, and the junction held 14 bases outside the gene matches. This CDR3 is 16 amino acids long. Germline V gene sequence: CDR1 MNHNY, CDR2 SVGAGI (reference sequence).

The chain couples TRBV29-1 to TRBJ2-1; 11 bases are a match to TRBD2. Per germline, CDR1 SQVTM and CDR2 ANQGSEA. This CDR3 is built from 14 residues. The junction had 6 bases not matched to a gene; V was cut back by 6 bases and J by 5 bases. CDR3 sequence reads: CSVDALAGDNEQFF. The CDR3 bases are TGCAGCGTCGACGCACTAGCGGGAGACAATGAGCAGTTCTTC.

J is TRBJ1-2 and V is TRBV4-1, with TRBD1 identical over 7 bases. This CDR3 spans 13 amino acids. After removal of 1 base from V and 8 bases from J, the junction contained 4 bases not matched to a gene. Germline V gene data show CDR1 as MGHRA and CDR2 as YSYEKL. The CDR3: CASSQGNRGGYTF. CDR3 DNA: TGCGCCAGCAGCCAAGGGAACAGGGGCGGCTACACCTTC.

This clone was seen a few times. The chain joins TRBV19 to TRBJ2-2; 7 bases map to TRBD1. From germline, CDR1 is LNHDA and CDR2 SQIVND (reference sequence). The CDR3 is made up of 14 amino acids. J lost 6 bases, V lost 1 base, and 2 bases had no gene match. The CDR3, as DNA: TGTGCCAGTAGTATAGGGGACAGTCCCGGGGAGCTGTTTTTT. Translating gives CASSIGDSPGELFF.

This clone was seen a handful of times. The sample has other DNA sequences that encode this CDR3 too. The chain combines TRBV5-1 with TRBJ1-1; possibly TRBD1 for D (6 bases). The germline V and J ends were trimmed by 0 bases and 5 bases, with 11 bases remaining between them. The CDR3 length is 14 residues. Germline V lookup: CDR1 SGHRS, CDR2 YFSETQ. For the CDR3, the DNA is TGCGCCAGCAGCTTGGTAGGGGGGGGGACTGAAGCTTTCTTT. This sequence encodes CASSLVGGGTEAFF.

With regard to this clone: The same CDR3 also results from other DNA sequences found in this sample. This CDR3 reads CASSPRYEQYF. The CDR3 DNA reads as TGTGCCAGCAGTCCACGGTACGAGCAGTACTTC. V gene TRBV28 combines with J gene TRBJ2-7; D is unresolved. Trimming pared 5 bases from V and 4 bases from J, leaving 6 bases between. The CDR3 extends over 11 amino acids. Germline loops: CDR1 MDHEN, CDR2 SYDVKM.

Worth noting for this clone: A read error may produce the germline difference seen at one junction end. CDR3 sequence: CANSVGTSGGDTQYF. As DNA, the CDR3 is TGTGCCAACAGCGTCGGGACTAGCGGGGGAGATACGCAGTATTTT. The rearrangement joins TRBV9 to TRBJ2-3, with 14 bases matching TRBD2. Germline values: CDR1 SGDLS, CDR2 YYNGEE. The CDR3 consists of 15 residues.

This clone was seen more than once but under ten times. This chain uses TRBV4-1 with TRBJ2-1; 12 positions agree with TRBD1. Germline V gene data show CDR1 as MGHRA and CDR2 as YSYEKL. J lost 7 bases, V lost 1 base, and 5 bases had no gene match. This CDR3 comprises 16 residues. The CDR3 bases are TGCGCCAGCAGCCAAGGATGGGGACAGGGGGCTAATGAGCAGTTCTTC. This codes for CASSQGWGQGANEQFF.

This clone has more than one count but fewer than ten. V gene TRBV2 combines with J gene TRBJ2-1, with 10 bases aligning to TRBD1. The V and J ends lost 6 bases and 2 bases, in that order; junction bases with no gene match: 4. CDR3 length: 15 amino acids. Germline V gene data show CDR1 as SNHLY and CDR2 as FYNNEI. The CDR3 DNA sequence: TGTGCCAGCAGCCGAGACAGGGGGCCCTACAATGAGCAGTTCTTC. Its protein product is CASSRDRGPYNEQFF.

This rearrangement joins TRBV30 to TRBJ1-1; TRBD1 might be the D (5 bases). Germline V lookup: CDR1 GTSNPN, CDR2 SVGIG (reference sequence). The CDR3 has 13 residues. With 2 bases removed from V and 3 bases from J, the gap between germline ends came to 10 bases. CDR3 coding DNA: TGTGCCTGGAGTCTCAGGGCGGACACTGAAGCTTTCTTT. The encoded protein is CAWSLRADTEAFF.

The rearrangement joins TRBV5-4 to TRBJ2-3; 8 nucleotides match TRBD1. Germline CDR1 and CDR2: SGHNT and YYREEE (reference sequence). The CDR3 is made up of 15 amino acids. V lost 4 bases and J lost 2; bases outside the gene matches: 6. The CDR3 loop is CASSPQGGNTDTQYF. CDR3 DNA sequence: TGTGCCAGCAGCCCACAGGGGGGAAACACAGATACGCAGTATTTT.

The chain recombines TRBV6-4 with TRBJ2-1; possibly TRBD2 for D (6 bases). Trimming left V 4 bases short and J 10 bases short, with 14 bases between. There are 13 residues in the CDR3. CDR1 and CDR2 from the germline V gene are MRHNA and SNTAGT. The CDR3 coding sequence is TGTGCCAGCAGTGCGGAACGGGGGACGGAGCAGTTCTTC. Protein: CASSAERGTEQFF.

This clone appeared once. This chain uses TRBV19 with TRBJ1-5, with D perhaps matching TRBD1 (6 bases). Trimming stripped 6 bases from V and 2 bases from J, with 14 bases between. Per the germline V gene, CDR1 is LNHDA and CDR2 is SQIVND (reference sequence). This CDR3 has 15 residues. The CDR3 region is CASSRTDGGNQPQHF. CDR3 in DNA: TGTGCCAGTAGCCGGACAGATGGAGGCAATCAGCCCCAGCATTTT.

This rearrangement joins TRBV27 to TRBJ2-3, with D perhaps matching TRBD2 (5 bases). CDR3 length: 15 residues. Germline V CDR1 and CDR2: MNHEY, SMNVEV (reference sequence). V lost 1 base and J 2 bases, leaving 10 bases between the germline ends. The CDR3 here is CASSLFPSSTDTQYF. The DNA for the CDR3 is TGTGCCAGCAGTTTATTTCCTAGCTCCACAGATACGCAGTATTTT.

This clone has only a few counts. The chain recombines TRBV5-8 with TRBJ1-4; D remains ambiguous. Trimming left V 1 base short and J 5 bases short, with 6 bases between. Germline V gene data show CDR1 as SGHTS and CDR2 as YDEGEE. The CDR3 loop spans 13 amino acids. CDR3 in amino acids: CASSLRGNEKLFF. CDR3 nucleotides: TGTGCCAGCAGCTTGCGGGGAAATGAAAAACTGTTTTTT.

The chain is built from TRBV5-1 and TRBJ1-1, with D possibly matching TRBD1 (5 bases). Germline values: CDR1 SGHRS, CDR2 YFSETQ. CDR3 length: 15 amino acids. The V end was cut by 0 bases, the J end by 0 bases, with 9 bases between. The CDR3 spells CASSLGGQMNTEAFF. CDR3 in DNA: TGCGCCAGCAGCTTGGGAGGACAAATGAACACTGAAGCTTTCTTT. Full variable domain (missing parts from reference TRBV5-1 and TRBJ1-1): KAGVTQTPRYLIKTRGQQVTLSCSPISGHRSVSWYQQTPGQGLQFLFEYFSETQRNKGNFPGRFSGRQFSNSRSEMNVSTLELGDSALYLCASSLGGQMNTEAFFGQGTRLTVV.

On this clone: One end of the junction is discordant with germline, which a read error may explain. As DNA, the CDR3 is TGTTCCAGCAGCGGCCGGGACTACGAGCAGTACTTC. It encodes CSSSGRDYEQYF. This chain uses TRBV7-9 with TRBJ2-7, with D perhaps TRBD2 (5 bases). Germline CDR1 reads SEHNR; CDR2 reads FQNEAQ (reference sequence). This CDR3 is built from 12 residues.

This chain connects TRBV18 to TRBJ1-1; possible D gene TRBD1, 5 bases. The V and J ends lost 2 bases and 7 bases respectively, with 8 bases between them. This CDR3 has 12 amino acids. CDR1 is KGHSH, CDR2 LQKENI, per germline. CDR3 bases: TGTGCCAGCTCACCATCCAGGGATGAAGCTTTCTTT. Translated, it gives CASSPSRDEAFF.

The chain joins TRBV4-1 to TRBJ1-1, with D possibly matching TRBD1 (6 bases). The CDR3 is 14 amino acids. Trimming cost V 4 bases and J 4 bases, with 13 bases left between them. Germline-derived CDR1 and CDR2 are MGHRA and YSYEKL. The CDR3 nucleotides are TGCGCCAGCAGCCGGATACAGGGCTCCACTGAAGCTTTCTTT. This translates into CASSRIQGSTEAFF.

The chain links TRBV21-1 to TRBJ2-3; whether TRBD2, the table's D call, matches the DNA was not checked. TRBV21-1 is marked as a pseudogene. CDR3 size: 15 residues. CDR3 DNA: TGTGCCAGCAGCAAACAGAGCGGACCGACAGATACGCAGTATTTT. Amino acids: CASSKQSGPTDTQYF.